This entry concerns a single T cell receptor (beta chain). This sample stems from a study of blood T cell repertoires in COVID-19. Study summary: COVID-19 samples, acute and convalescent, were from the United States, Italy and Spain.

Per the germline V gene, CDR1 is SGHRS and CDR2 is YFSETQ. The CDR3 is made up of 17 amino acids. V gave up 0 bases and J gave up 0 bases, with 13 bases separating them. TCRdb's copy holds only in-frame clones and misses some; the assay was immunoSEQ multiplex PCR. The sample lists more than 95,000 clones; 70% to 80% were seen once. This receptor was identified in a human donor in a cohort sampled during active COVID-19. What was sequenced was peripheral blood. This sequence joins TRBV5-1 and TRBJ1-3, with a possible D match to TRBD1 (5 bases). The CDR3 spells CASSLDGGANSGNTIYF. Here the CDR3 DNA reads TGCGCCAGCAGCTTGGACGGTGGGGCGAACTCTGGAAACACCATATATTTT.